The 6 T cell receptor beta chains given below trace back to one sample, sequenced in a study of shared clonotypes between healthy human individuals. The naive CD8 fraction comprised CD45RO-negative cells positively selected for CCR7 and excluded terminally differentiated effector memory CD45RA+ cells. This table comes from immunoSEQ multiplex PCR, and its TCRdb copy is limited to in-frame clones, with some not included. The table includes hundreds of thousands of clones, roughly 96% detected once. The specimen sequenced was naive CD8+ T cells sorted from blood. The receptors were sampled from a woman aged 25 to 45 in good health.

The rearrangement links TRBV9 to TRBJ2-5; 12 nucleotides match TRBD2. The CDR3 has 15 residues. Germline trimming cut 4 bases from V and 5 bases from J; bases unmatched to any gene: 6. Germline loops: CDR1 SGDLS, CDR2 YYNGEE. As DNA, the CDR3 is TGTGCCAGCAGCCTCAGGACTAGCGGGACTGAGACCCAGTACTTC. It translates to CASSLRTSGTETQYF.

V and J are TRBV25-1 and TRBJ1-1, with D maybe TRBD1 (5 bases). Germline V gene data show CDR1 as MGHDK and CDR2 as SYGVNS. Trimming pared 5 bases from V and 2 bases from J, leaving 9 bases between. The CDR3 length is 13 residues. The CDR3 DNA reads as TGTGCCAGCAGTCAGGGCATAAACACTGAAGCTTTCTTT. Translation: CASSQGINTEAFF.

This clone was seen a single time. The rearrangement uses TRBV4-1 and TRBJ2-1; D is unresolved. The CDR3 contains 16 residues. V dropped 1 base and J dropped 2 bases, with 12 bases sitting between them. The germline V gene has CDR1 MGHRA and CDR2 YSYEKL. For the CDR3, the DNA is TGCGCCAGCAGCCAAGTGACCGGGTCCACCTACAATGAGCAGTTCTTC. Residues: CASSQVTGSTYNEQFF.

Concerning this clone: Other DNA sequences within the sample encode an identical CDR3. V usage is TRBV4-1 and J usage is TRBJ1-1, with D maybe TRBD1 (6 bases). This CDR3 region has 14 residues. Germline V lookup: CDR1 MGHRA, CDR2 YSYEKL. V was pared by 2 bases and J by 5 bases, with 12 bases between. The DNA for the CDR3 is TGCGCCAGCAGCCAAAGGGGGGGAGGTACTGAAGCTTTCTTT. Translated: CASSQRGGGTEAFF.

The genes are TRBV30 and TRBJ2-2; tentatively, D is TRBD2 (5 bases). CDR3 length equals 14 residues. Germline V CDR1 and CDR2: GTSNPN, SVGIG (reference sequence). V lost 0 bases, J lost 7 bases, and 12 bases lay in between. The CDR3 region is CAWSVRGGSGELFF. CDR3 in DNA: TGTGCCTGGAGTGTACGAGGTGGGAGCGGGGAGCTGTTTTTT.

This chain connects TRBV28 to TRBJ2-7, with a possible D match to TRBD1 (5 bases). The V end lost 3 bases, the J end lost 5 bases, and 14 bases lay between the germline ends. The CDR3 has 14 residues. Germline lookup yields CDR1 MDHEN and CDR2 SYDVKM. CDR3 DNA: TGTGCCAGCAGTTTCGGCCAAGGGGTCCACGAGCAGTACTTC. Protein product: CASSFGQGVHEQYF.